Listed below are T cell receptor beta chains from one sample, sequenced in a study of CD8 T cells in Susac syndrome. TCRdb called the immunoSEQ multiplex PCR reads again in MiXCR, with one record for every CDR3 protein. Of some 300,000 distinct CDR3 sequences detected, almost 85% appear once; the ten largest clones hold around 0.22%. Sample: CD8+ T cells from PBMCs. The source is a human donor with multiple sclerosis. Both conserved end residues are part of each CDR3. The D gene is left open where the match is weak. Clone size is stated in some rows and not others, as once, few, many or a class when expanded.

TRBV30	13	.	once	TRBJ1-1	CAWSETGNTEAFF	TGTGCCTGGAGTGAGACAGGGAACACTGAAGCTTTCTTT
TRBV7-8	14	TRBD1	.	TRBJ2-7	CASSLGDRVLEQYF	TGTGCCAGCAGCTTAGGGGACAGGGTTCTCGAGCAGTACTTC
TRBV12-3/TRBV12-4	15	TRBD2	once	TRBJ2-1	CASSLIAGEVNEQFF	TGTGCCAGCAGTTTAATAGCGGGAGAGGTCAATGAGCAGTTCTTC
TRBV23-1	12	.	.	TRBJ1-2	CAVRGRSYGYTF	TGCGCCGTTAGGGGCCGCAGCTATGGCTACACCTTC
TRBV28	14	.	.	TRBJ2-2	CASSPPVYTGELFF	TGTGCCAGCAGCCCCCCGGTATACACCGGGGAGCTGTTTTTT
TRBV12-3/TRBV12-4	15	.	.	TRBJ1-1	CASSLDGGLNTEAFF	TGTGCCAGCAGTTTAGACGGGGGATTGAACACTGAAGCTTTCTTT
TRBV5-4	17	TRBD2	.	TRBJ2-4	CASSVPGTSGKENIQYF	TGTGCCAGCAGCGTCCCCGGGACTAGCGGAAAAGAAAACATTCAGTACTTC
TRBV30	14	.	.	TRBJ1-2	CAWSVGLPSGAFTF	TGTGCCTGGAGTGTAGGTCTGCCTTCGGGCGCGTTCACCTTC
TRBV27	11	.	.	TRBJ2-3	CASSRADTQYF	TGTGCCAGCAGTCGCGCAGATACGCAGTATTTT
TRBV11-3	13	.	.	TRBJ2-2	CASSYRNTGELFF	TGTGCCAGCAGTTACAGGAACACCGGGGAGCTGTTTTTT
TRBV11-2	13	.	.	TRBJ2-7	CASSWGATGEQYF	TGTGCCAGCAGCTGGGGGGCTACAGGGGAGCAGTACTTC
TRBV19	17	.	once	TRBJ2-2	CASSTPPDRPNTGELFF	TGTGCCAGTAGTACCCCACCGGACAGACCGAACACCGGGGAGCTGTTTTTT
TRBV5-1	14	TRBD1	.	TRBJ2-1	CASQGQISYNEQFF	TGCGCCAGCCAGGGACAGATCTCCTACAATGAGCAGTTCTTC
TRBV20-1	16	.	.	TRBJ1-4	CSALRGLMLRGEKLFF	TGCAGTGCTTTACGGGGGTTGATGCTCCGGGGTGAAAAACTGTTTTTT
TRBV20-1	15	TRBD2	.	TRBJ2-1	CSAREGLGGDNEQFF	TGCAGTGCTAGAGAAGGGCTCGGGGGGGACAATGAGCAGTTCTTC
TRBV30	10	.	.	TRBJ2-7	CAWGIYEQYF	TGTGCCTGGGGGATCTACGAGCAGTACTTC
TRBV5-1	16	.	.	TRBJ2-3	CASSLKQGTWTDTQYF	TGCGCCAGCAGCCTGAAACAGGGGACTTGGACAGATACGCAGTATTTT
TRBV30	12	.	.	TRBJ1-2	CAWKGQSYGYTF	TGTGCCTGGAAGGGGCAGTCCTATGGCTACACCTTC
TRBV7-9	13	TRBD1	.	TRBJ2-4	CASSSGQGDIQYF	TGTGCCAGCAGCTCTGGACAGGGGGACATTCAGTACTTC
TRBV20-1	17	TRBD1	.	TRBJ2-7	CSARRVTTGGASYEQYF	TGCAGTGCTCGTCGGGTAACAACAGGGGGCGCAAGCTACGAGCAGTACTTC
TRBV28	12	.	.	TRBJ2-3	CASSFVTDTQYF	TGTGCCAGCAGTTTTGTCACAGATACGCAGTATTTT
TRBV6-5	15	TRBD1	.	TRBJ2-7	CASSYSKQGAHEQYF	TGTGCCAGCAGTTACTCGAAACAGGGGGCCCACGAGCAGTACTTC
TRBV3-1	14	TRBD2	.	TRBJ2-1	CASSQAGVYNEQFF	TGTGCCAGCAGCCAGGCGGGAGTATACAATGAGCAGTTCTTC
TRBV30	13	.	few	TRBJ2-7	CAWSRDGSYEQYF	TGTGCCTGGAGTCGGGACGGCTCCTACGAGCAGTACTTC
TRBV7-8	15	.	.	TRBJ1-5	CASSAYGLLNQPQHF	TGTGCCAGCAGCGCCTACGGTCTCCTCAATCAGCCCCAGCATTTT